This TCR beta chain is drawn from a study of patients and donors after allogeneic stem cell transplantation. Each CDR3 protein gets one entry after TCRdb re-called the RT-PCR reads with MiXCR. The data contain some 880,000 distinct CDR3 sequences, 18% of them seen just once; the ten biggest clones take up around 5.5%. This clonotype has a handful of counts. This TCR was sampled from a human donor who was either an allogeneic HSCT recipient or a stem cell or donor lymphocyte infusion donor (not recorded which). It is not recorded whose cells these are; they may come from a transplant donor. Sequencing input: blood, either unsorted or a sorted T cell fraction (not recorded which).

The CDR3 nucleotides read TGTGCCAGCAGCCTACAGTCGGGGGTCGACGAGCAGTACTTC. Amino acids: CASSLQSGVDEQYF. This chain joins TRBV7-2 and TRBJ2-7; a possible D gene is TRBD2 (6 bases). CDR3 length equals 14 residues. V lost 5 bases to trimming and J lost 5 bases, with 16 bases between them. In germline, CDR1 is SGHTA, CDR2 FQGNSA.